Listed below are T cell receptor beta chains from one sample, sequenced in a study of identical twins. TCRdb re-called the 5' RACE reads with MiXCR, one entry per CDR3 protein. The table includes under 900,000 distinct CDR3 sequences, about 12% detected once. These data also featured in a second study, about yellow fever vaccine responses in identical twins.

The sample comprised PBMCs. These receptors all come from a woman aged 18-30 years in good health. The CDR3 runs from the conserved cysteine through the conserved F or W. The order of the fields is D gene, V gene, J gene, clone size, CDR3 DNA, CDR3 protein. D genes are given only for firm matches. Clone size is not always given. Where it is, it says once, few, many or a class for expanded clones.

>TRBD2|TRBV28|TRBJ2-3|.
TGTGCCAGCAGCCCTCGGACTAGCGGGGGGTTGGGTAGCACAGATACGCAGTATTTT
CASSPRTSGGLGSTDTQYF
>TRBD1|TRBV10-3|TRBJ1-1|.
TGTGCCATCGGGGGACAGGGGAACACTGAAGCTTTCTTT
CAIGGQGNTEAFF
>TRBD2|TRBV5-1|TRBJ2-1|few
TGCGCCAGCAGCTTCCTTGGGACTAGCGGGTGGGATGAGCAGTTCTTC
CASSFLGTSGWDEQFF
>.|TRBV6-5|TRBJ1-2|few
TGTGCCAGCAGGTCACGTCGGGGCTACACCTTC
CASRSRRGYTF
>TRBD2|TRBV10-3|TRBJ2-1|many
TGTGCCATCAGTGACGCTAGCGGAGCTTACAATGAGCAGTTCTTC
CAISDASGAYNEQFF
>TRBD2|TRBV29-1|TRBJ2-1|many
TGCAGCGTTGAGTCCGGGAGGGGGGATGAGCAGTTCTTC
CSVESGRGDEQFF
>.|TRBV5-1|TRBJ2-1|many
TGCGCCAGCAGCTTGTCAGCGGCGGGCCGGTACAATGAGCAGTTCTTC
CASSLSAAGRYNEQFF
>.|TRBV11-3|TRBJ2-2|few
TGTGCCAGCAGCAGGGGGGCTAGCCGGACCGGGGAGCTGTTTTTT
CASSRGASRTGELFF
>.|TRBV2|TRBJ2-7|.
TGTGCCAGCAGTGAACGGGCGCCCAGGGGCACCTACGAGCAGTACTTC
CASSERAPRGTYEQYF
>.|TRBV5-1|TRBJ2-5|.
TGCGCCAGCAGCTTGTACGGGGGGCCGGGGGAGACCCAGTACTTC
CASSLYGGPGETQYF
>TRBD2|TRBV20-1|TRBJ2-7|.
TGCAGTGCCCATCTAGCGGGAAGCTACGAGCAGTACTTC
CSAHLAGSYEQYF
>TRBD1|TRBV7-3|TRBJ2-5|few
TGTGCCAGCAGTACCTCAGGGGGCGCTTGGGAGACCCAGTACTTC
CASSTSGGAWETQYF
>TRBD2|TRBV12-3/TRBV12-4|TRBJ2-5|.
TGTGCCAGCAGTCCCGGGACTAGCGGAGGGCAAGAGACCCAGTACTTC
CASSPGTSGGQETQYF
>.|TRBV15|TRBJ1-5|.
TGTGCCACCAGCAGAGATACGGTGGGAGTCAGCACAGATACGCAGCATTTT
CATSRDTVGVSTDTQHF
>.|TRBV5-1|TRBJ2-2|.
TGCGCCAGCCAGTCGGGGGGCCTAAACACCGGGGAGCTGTTTTTT
CASQSGGLNTGELFF
>TRBD1|TRBV19|TRBJ2-2|.
TGTGCCAGTAGGGGCAGGGGGCTATACACCGGGGAGCTGTTTTTT
CASRGRGLYTGELFF
>.|TRBV6-1|TRBJ1-5|.
TGTGCCAGCAGTCAGAATAGACTGAGCAATCAGCCCCAGCATTTT
CASSQNRLSNQPQHF
>.|TRBV10-3|TRBJ2-5|.
TGTGCCATCAGTGAGTCGGCAGCCCAAGAGACCCAGTACTTC
CAISESAAQETQYF
>.|TRBV27|TRBJ1-1|.
TGTGCCAGCAGTCCGAACGGGAGGGGCACTGAAGCTTTCTTT
CASSPNGRGTEAFF
>.|TRBV29-1|TRBJ2-2|.
TGCAGCGCCGGACTGCCGAACACCGGGGAGCTGTTTTTT
CSAGLPNTGELFF
>TRBD1|TRBV6-1|TRBJ2-6|.
TGTGCCACCAGTCCGGGACAGATCAACGTCCTGACTTTC
CATSPGQINVLTF
>.|TRBV20-1|TRBJ2-1|few
TGCAGTGCTAGAGAGACGGAAAATGAGCAGTTCTTC
CSARETENEQFF
>TRBD2|TRBV5-8|TRBJ2-3|.
TGTGCCAGCAGCCGAGGTAGCGGGGCTAACACAGATACGCAGTATTTT
CASSRGSGANTDTQYF
>TRBD2|TRBV18|TRBJ2-3|.
TGTGCCAGCTCACCGGTCACTAGCGGGACGACCACAGATACGCAGTATTTT
CASSPVTSGTTTDTQYF
>TRBD2|TRBV12-3/TRBV12-4|TRBJ2-2|many
TGTGCCAGCAGTTTTCGACTAGCACCCGGGGGGGAGCTGTTTTTT
CASSFRLAPGGELFF
>TRBD2|TRBV7-9|TRBJ2-7|.
TGTGCCAGCAGTCAGCCGGGACTAGCGGGAGGTGGCGAGCAGTACTTC
CASSQPGLAGGGEQYF
>.|TRBV7-9|TRBJ1-6|few
TGTGCCAGCAGCCCCCGGGAGGGGTATAATTCACCCCTCCACTTT
CASSPREGYNSPLHF
>.|TRBV5-1|TRBJ2-5|.
TGCGCCAGCAGCGCCGGGACATCACAAGAGACCCAGTACTTC
CASSAGTSQETQYF
>TRBD2|TRBV20-1|TRBJ2-3|.
TGCTGTGCTCAATCGGGACTAGCGGGAGGCACAGATACGCAGTATTTT
CCAQSGLAGGTDTQYF
>.|TRBV24-1|TRBJ2-5|many
TGTGCCACCAGTGGGGAAGGAGTCCAAGAGACCCAGTACTTC
CATSGEGVQETQYF
>.|TRBV9|TRBJ2-1|.
TGTGCCAGCAGCGTACAGGGCGCCCACGGAGAGCAGTTCTTC
CASSVQGAHGEQFF
>.|TRBV12-3/TRBV12-4|TRBJ1-1|.
TGTGCCAGCAGTTTACCGGGACCCCCGAACATGGACACTGAAGCTTTCTTT
CASSLPGPPNMDTEAFF
>.|TRBV9|TRBJ2-1|.
TGTGCCAGCAGTCTCGGGCCCCATACCTATGAGCAGTTCTTC
CASSLGPHTYEQFF
>TRBD1|TRBV7-9|TRBJ2-2|.
TGTGCCAGCAGCCCTGGACAGGGGACGGCCCGGGAGCTGTTTTTT
CASSPGQGTARELFF
>TRBD1|TRBV3-1|TRBJ2-5|.
TGTGCCAGCAGCCAAGAGGACAGGGGATCGGAGACCCAGTACTTC
CASSQEDRGSETQYF
>TRBD2|TRBV7-8|TRBJ2-1|.
TGTGCCAGCAGCTTCCGAGCGGGAGTGGTCCCTGAGCAGTTCTTC
CASSFRAGVVPEQFF
>.|TRBV20-1|TRBJ1-1|.
TGCAGTGCTAGGGCCCCCGAGGGGTACACTGAAGCTTTCTTT
CSARAPEGYTEAFF
>.|TRBV28|TRBJ2-4|.
TGTGCCAGCAGGGTCGGGTCGTCCAAAAACATTCAGTACTTC
CASRVGSSKNIQYF
>TRBD1|TRBV28|TRBJ1-5|.
TGTGCCAGCAGTTTATTGGGCAGGGGGGCCCAGCATTTT
CASSLLGRGAQHF
>TRBD1|TRBV10-3|TRBJ2-1|.
TGTGCCATCCGCCGGGACAGGGGGCGCGGGGAGCAGTTCTTC
CAIRRDRGRGEQFF
>TRBD1|TRBV6-2/TRBV6-3|TRBJ1-1|many
TGTGCCAGCAGTTACGACTGGTCGGACAGGGGGCGAACTGAAGCTTTCTTT
CASSYDWSDRGRTEAFF
>TRBD2|TRBV9|TRBJ2-2|many
TGTGCCAGCAGCGTAGTGGGCCGGACTAGCGGGAACACCGGGGAGCTGTTTTTT
CASSVVGRTSGNTGELFF
>TRBD2|TRBV20-1|TRBJ2-2|few
TGCAGCCCATTACGGGGGGAGCCGAACACCGGGGAGCTGTTTTTT
CSPLRGEPNTGELFF
>TRBD2|TRBV12-3/TRBV12-4|TRBJ2-1|many
TGTGCCAGCAGTTTGGGGCTAGCGGGGGGTCGGGAGCAGTTCTTC
CASSLGLAGGREQFF
>TRBD2|TRBV11-2|TRBJ2-1|.
TGTGCCAGCAGCTTAGCTTCGGTGACTAGCGGGAGAAATGAGCAGTTCTTC
CASSLASVTSGRNEQFF
>.|TRBV7-2|TRBJ2-5|.
TGTGCCAGCAGCTTAGCCCAGAAGCGACAAGAGACCCAGTACTTC
CASSLAQKRQETQYF
>TRBD2|TRBV12-3/TRBV12-4|TRBJ2-1|many
TGTGCCAGCAGCCACGGACTAGCGGGAGGGTTATATCGGAATGAGCAGTTCTTC
CASSHGLAGGLYRNEQFF
>TRBD2|TRBV18|TRBJ2-3|.
TGTGCCAGCTCGCTAACTAGCGGGGGGGGACGAATCACAGATACGCAGTATTTT
CASSLTSGGGRITDTQYF
>.|TRBV14|TRBJ1-1|many
TGTGCCAGCAGTCGACGGCCAAGCATGAACACTGAAGCTTTCTTT
CASSRRPSMNTEAFF
>.|TRBV20-1|TRBJ2-1|few
TGCAGTGCTAGAGATCGAAGGGCGGGGGAGCAGTTCTTC
CSARDRRAGEQFF
>.|TRBV19|TRBJ2-3|.
TGTGCCAGTAGTATCGTTGGGGGCCTCACAGATACGCAGTATTTT
CASSIVGGLTDTQYF
>TRBD1|TRBV9|TRBJ1-5|many
TGTGCCAGCAGCGTAGGGGCCGGGACAGGGAATCAGCCCCAGCATTTT
CASSVGAGTGNQPQHF
>.|TRBV7-6|TRBJ2-1|many
TGTGCCAGCAGCTTAACCAGCGACCCCTATGATGAGCAGTTCTTC
CASSLTSDPYDEQFF
>.|TRBV11-3|TRBJ2-7|few
TGTGCCAGCAGCTTAGGCCCTCAAGTTGAGCAGTACTTC
CASSLGPQVEQYF
>TRBD1|TRBV12-3/TRBV12-4|TRBJ1-6|many
TGTGCCAGCAGTCCCAGACAGGGTACTACGGGGTCACCCCTCCACTTT
CASSPRQGTTGSPLHF
>.|TRBV4-2|TRBJ2-5|few
TGTGCCAGCAGCCAATCTAGGGAAGAGACCCAGTACTTC
CASSQSREETQYF